The T cell receptor beta chain described here comes from a study of T cells in Graves' hyperthyroidism and ophthalmopathy. Study conclusions and caveats: Stable hyperthyroidism was separated from ophthalmopathy by a model based on 13 V-J features. Most clonotypes expanded in the thyroid (above 0.001) were also present in blood.

Germline V gene lookup returns CDR1 MNHNY and CDR2 SVGAGI (reference sequence). This CDR3 has 15 amino acids. V lost 0 bases and J lost 5, with 10 bases in between. TCR beta CDR3 sequences were amplified from RNA transcripts. An initial round of RT-PCR targeting the TCR CDR3 relied on the HTBI primer set. Each CDR3 protein is one row after TCRdb ran MiXCR on the multiplex PCR reads. The table records about 340,000 distinct CDR3 sequences, roughly 20% of them present only once. This clonotype was seen only a few times. Its antigen is unknown. Patients between 18 and 65 years old had hyperthyroidism, newly diagnosed and lasting under 2 months. PBMCs were obtained from 10 ml fresh peripheral blood.

V and J are TRBV6-6 and TRBJ2-2, with D perhaps TRBD2 (5 bases). The sample taken for sequencing was blood. This receptor was obtained from a woman in her forties or fifties with Graves' hyperthyroidism. The CDR3 DNA sequence: TGTGCCAGCAGTTACTCGGGTACTAGAACCGGGGAGCTGTTTTTT. It encodes CASSYSGTRTGELFF.